This entry lists 15 T cell receptor beta chains sequenced from one sample in a study of T cells after yellow fever vaccination. TCRdb independently ran MiXCR on the 5' RACE reads; one entry per CDR3 protein. In the table there are about 320,000 distinct CDR3 sequences, around 13% of which are singletons. The input for sequencing was CD4+ T cells sorted from PBMCs, taken 15 days after the yellow fever booster vaccination. The receptors were sampled from a man between 18 and 35 years old who received the YFV17D yellow fever vaccine.

In this sample, this clonotype turned up many times. J is TRBJ2-1 and V is TRBV5-1, with D perhaps matching TRBD1 (6 bases). Germline lookup yields CDR1 SGHRS and CDR2 YFSETQ. This CDR3 has 15 residues. V was shortened by 4 bases and J by 6 bases, with 17 bases between the two germline ends. As DNA, the CDR3 is TGCGCCAGCAGCAGCAGGGGCCAACTCGGCAATGAGCAGTTCTTC. It is translated as CASSSRGQLGNEQFF.

This clonotype was seen a handful of times. This chain uses TRBV7-2 with TRBJ2-5; possible D gene TRBD2, 6 bases. This CDR3 region has 15 residues. Trimming pared 1 base from V and 9 bases from J, leaving 18 bases between. Germline V CDR1 and CDR2: SGHTA, FQGNSA. CDR3 bases: TGTGCCAGCAGCTTAGAGCGGGCTACTTCCGGTCCCCAGTACTTC. This translates into CASSLERATSGPQYF.

This chain uses TRBV6-5 with TRBJ1-3; D gene uncertain. This CDR3 is built from 16 residues. Per the germline V gene, CDR1 is MNHEY and CDR2 is SVGAGI. The V end lost 0 bases, the J end lost 4 bases, and 13 bases lay between the germline ends. The CDR3 region has the DNA TGTGCCAGCAGTTACTCGTCAGGAGTTTCGGGAAACACCATATATTTT. Protein product: CASSYSSGVSGNTIYF.

This clonotype was recorded a few times. This rearrangement joins TRBV7-9 to TRBJ2-1; D is perhaps TRBD2 (5 bases). The CDR3 has 11 residues. V was clipped by 1 base and J by 16 bases, with 11 bases between them. Looked up from germline, CDR1 is SEHNR and CDR2 is FQNEAQ (reference sequence). The CDR3 bases are TGTGCCAGCAGCTTAGATGAGGGCGGTTTCTTC. The encoded protein is CASSLDEGGFF.

This clonotype was seen ten or more times. The chain is built from TRBV24-1 and TRBJ2-3; 7 bases agree with TRBD1. CDR3 length: 19 amino acids. Germline CDR1 is KGHDR and CDR2 is SFDVKD. V lost 1 base, J lost 8 bases, and 20 bases stayed unmatched. CDR3: CATSDLKEGTGQTARTQYF. CDR3 bases: TGTGCCACCAGTGATTTAAAAGAGGGAACGGGACAGACGGCCCGTACGCAGTATTTT.

The CDR3 sequence: CASSVDPRPRSGNTIYF. CDR3 bases: TGTGCCAGCAGCGTAGACCCCAGGCCTCGCTCTGGAAACACCATATATTTT. The rearrangement joins TRBV9 to TRBJ1-3; D remains ambiguous. Germline loops: CDR1 SGDLS, CDR2 YYNGEE. The CDR3 length is 17 residues. V was shortened by 0 bases and J by 0 bases, with 13 bases between the two germline ends.

This chain links TRBV25-1 with TRBJ1-2; the match to TRBD1 covers 8 bases. Germline V gene sequence: CDR1 MGHDK, CDR2 SYGVNS. The CDR3 has 13 residues. J was trimmed by 6 bases and V by 3 bases; bases with no gene match: 3. The CDR3 region is CASSDHRGNGYTF. The CDR3 region has the DNA TGTGCCAGCAGTGACCACAGGGGGAATGGCTACACCTTC.

V usage is TRBV2 and J usage is TRBJ2-2; D remains unclear. Trimming took off 6 bases at V and 3 bases at J, with 8 bases between the two ends. This CDR3 comprises 13 residues. Germline CDR1 is SNHLY and CDR2 is FYNNEI. As DNA, the CDR3 is TGTGCCAGCAGGCTTGACTACACCGGGGAGCTGTTTTTT. Encoded protein: CASRLDYTGELFF.

This clonotype appeared many times. This rearrangement joins TRBV29-1 to TRBJ2-3, with 8 nucleotides matching TRBD1. Germline-derived CDR1 and CDR2 are SQVTM and ANQGSEA. CDR3 size: 14 residues. The J segment lost 4 bases and the V segment lost 2 bases, leaving 5 bases of the junction unmatched. This CDR3 reads CSVERTTGADTQYF. As DNA, the CDR3 is TGCAGCGTTGAAAGGACGACAGGGGCAGATACGCAGTATTTT.

V and J are TRBV7-9 and TRBJ1-1; D gene ambiguous. V lost 1 base and J lost 1, with 7 bases in between. This CDR3 has 14 residues. In germline, CDR1 is SEHNR, CDR2 FQNEAQ (reference sequence). The CDR3 DNA reads TGTGCCAGCAGCTTAGTGAGGGCGAACACTGAAGCTTTCTTT. Translating gives CASSLVRANTEAFF.

The chain is built from TRBV5-4 and TRBJ2-1; 8 bases line up with TRBD2. In germline, CDR1 is SGHNT, CDR2 YYREEE (reference sequence). Trimming took 1 base from V and 8 from J; bases not matched to a gene: 5. The length of the CDR3 is 14 residues. The CDR3 DNA reads TGTGCCAGCAGCTTGCGGGGGGGCCTCTATGAGCAGTTCTTC. Translating gives CASSLRGGLYEQFF. The whole variable domain, remainder taken from reference TRBV5-4 and TRBJ2-1, is ETGVTQSPTHLIKTRGQQVTLRCSSQSGHNTVSWYQQALGQGPQFIFQYYREEENGRGNFPPRFSGLQFPNYSSELNVNALELDDSALYLCASSLRGGLYEQFFGPGTRLTVL.

V and J are TRBV4-3 and TRBJ1-4; tentative D call: TRBD1 (6 bases). The CDR3 length is 16 residues. V lost 3 bases, J lost 1 base, and 12 bases lay in between. Germline assignment: CDR1 LGHNA and CDR2 YSLEER. DNA of the CDR3: TGCGCCAGCAGCCACGGGTTGGACAGAACTAATGAAAAACTGTTTTTT. Its protein is CASSHGLDRTNEKLFF.

V is TRBV30 and J is TRBJ1-1; D might be TRBD1 (6 bases). The CDR3 consists of 11 residues. The germline V gene has CDR1 GTSNPN and CDR2 SVGIG (reference sequence). V lost 8 bases and J lost 7, with 14 bases in between. The CDR3, as DNA: TGTGCCAAAAGTACAGGGAATGAAGCTTTCTTT. Protein: CAKSTGNEAFF.

The chain is built from TRBV5-6 and TRBJ1-1; D may be TRBD1 (5 bases). The CDR3 is made up of 14 amino acids. Germline V CDR1 and CDR2: SGHDT, YYEEEE. Trimming cost V 3 bases and J 2 bases, with 11 bases left between them. In DNA, the CDR3 is TGTGCCAGCAGCTGGGGACCAGGTAACACTGAAGCTTTCTTT. This codes for CASSWGPGNTEAFF.

The chain recombines TRBV4-3 with TRBJ2-1; tentatively, D is TRBD2 (7 bases). The CDR3 is 14 residues long. CDR1 and CDR2 from the germline V gene are LGHNA and YSLEER. The V end was cut by 2 bases, the J end by 7 bases, with 12 bases between. The CDR3 DNA sequence: TGCGCCAGCAGCCAACGGGGGGCCTCTAATGAGCAGTTCTTC. As protein: CASSQRGASNEQFF.